The 2 T cell receptor beta chains presented below share a single source sample, sequenced in a study of cytomegalovirus exposure and HLA in healthy donors. PCR primers comprised 60 Vbeta and 13 Jbeta primers. The assay was immunoSEQ multiplex PCR, and TCRdb's table has in-frame clones only and misses some. The data show more than 130,000 clones, approximately 70% seen once. Material: PBMCs. Source of these receptors: a human donor in good health.

The chain has TRBV6-1 and TRBJ1-1; tentative D call: TRBD1 (6 bases). CDR1 and CDR2 from the germline V gene are MNHNS and SASEGT. This CDR3 contains 14 residues. V lost 4 bases and J lost 2, with 11 bases in between. CDR3 in DNA: TGTGCCAGCAGTGTGGGGGCGTATAACACTGAAGCTTTCTTT. Protein sequence: CASSVGAYNTEAFF.

This rearrangement joins TRBV18 to TRBJ2-3; 12 bases line up with TRBD2. Germline V gene sequence: CDR1 KGHSH, CDR2 LQKENI. Trimming took 8 bases from V and 0 from J; bases not matched to a gene: 6. The CDR3 consists of 16 residues. CDR3 region: CASTTSGGPSTDTQYF. CDR3 sequence (DNA): TGTGCCAGCACGACTAGCGGGGGACCTAGCACAGATACGCAGTATTTT.